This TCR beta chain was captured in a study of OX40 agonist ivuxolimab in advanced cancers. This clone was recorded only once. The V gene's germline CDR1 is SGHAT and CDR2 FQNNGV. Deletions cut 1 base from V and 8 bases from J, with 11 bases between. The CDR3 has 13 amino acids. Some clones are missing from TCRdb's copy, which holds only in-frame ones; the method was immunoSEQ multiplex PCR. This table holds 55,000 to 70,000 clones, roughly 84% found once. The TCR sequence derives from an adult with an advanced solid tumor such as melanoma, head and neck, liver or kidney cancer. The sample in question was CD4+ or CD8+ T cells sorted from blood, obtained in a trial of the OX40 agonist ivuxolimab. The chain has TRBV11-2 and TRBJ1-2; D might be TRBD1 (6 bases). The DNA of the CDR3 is TGTGCCAGCAGCTTAGTACAGGGAGGGGGCTACACCTTC. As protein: CASSLVQGGGYTF.